The rows below give T cell receptor beta chains drawn from one sample of a study of blood T cell repertoires in COVID-19. Clones were sequenced by immunoSEQ multiplex PCR, and TCRdb holds only the in-frame ones, with some missing. The sample has about 330,000 clones, 87% seen once; the top ten hold around 6%. Sequencing was carried out using PBMCs or T cells enriched from blood (not recorded which). These TCRs come from a woman aged 25 to 39 who had recovered from COVID-19. The CDR3 runs from the conserved cysteine through the conserved F or W. The D gene is left open where the match is weak. Some rows have no size entry. The others give once, few or many, or a class for an expanded clone.

>TRBV9|TRBJ1-1|-|-
CASSAWAANTEAFF
>TRBV4-2|TRBJ1-1|-|-
CASSQDLLTNTEAFF
>TRBV25-1|TRBJ1-2|TRBD1|-
CASSEPGQHSNYGYTF
>TRBV7-2|TRBJ1-1|-|-
CASRTFGQLVAEAFF
>TRBV14|TRBJ1-2|-|-
CASSQGRTFSYGYTF
>TRBV2|TRBJ1-1|-|-
CASSEVLTGVNTEAFF
>TRBV3-1/TRBV3-2|TRBJ1-2|TRBD1|-
CASSQQGVSGYTF
>TRBV30|TRBJ1-1|TRBD1|once
CAWSWDSSNTEAFF
>TRBV18|TRBJ1-4|-|-
CASSPLRDGEKLFF
>TRBV6-5|TRBJ1-1|-|-
CASSPSLVSTEAFF
>TRBV7-2|TRBJ2-5|-|-
CASSLGGGETQYF
>TRBV23-1|TRBJ1-5|-|-
CASSQSGGGKFQPQHF
>TRBV6-1|TRBJ1-5|TRBD1|-
CASREDRANQPQHF
>TRBV30|TRBJ1-5|-|once
CAWSAGTHFNSNQPQHF
>TRBV7-6|TRBJ2-5|TRBD2|-
CASSLAPLAGGGETQYF
>TRBV5-1|TRBJ1-2|-|once
CASSLALEAINYGYTF
>TRBV5-1|TRBJ2-1|TRBD2|-
CASSPGAGGPDEQFF
>TRBV9|TRBJ1-2|-|-
CASSVAGAGAPYGYTF
>TRBV19|TRBJ2-2|TRBD2|-
CASTLGTRGAGELFF
>TRBV7-9|TRBJ1-4|-|-
CASSLGTNAEKLFF
>TRBV4-3|TRBJ1-6|-|-
CASSQDGTANSPLHF
>TRBV19|TRBJ1-2|-|-
CASSSSLLSTGPLDGYTF
>TRBV7-2|TRBJ1-1|-|few
CASSKTGFTEAFF
>TRBV5-1|TRBJ1-1|-|-
CASRPGNTEAFF
>TRBV5-5|TRBJ1-6|-|-
CASSFWTANNSPLHF
>TRBV5-6|TRBJ2-3|-|few
CASSLPPTDTQYF
>TRBV25-1|TRBJ1-2|-|-
CASSTTGLYGYTF
>TRBV5-1|TRBJ1-1|-|few
CASSPTGNTEAFF
>TRBV9|TRBJ1-6|-|-
CASSVTPGQSPLHF
>TRBV7-2|TRBJ1-4|-|-
CASSRTGEKLFF
>TRBV5-1|TRBJ2-7|-|-
CASSLGQSAYEQYF
>TRBV5-1|TRBJ2-7|TRBD1|-
CASSQAPGQGASPYEQYF
>TRBV27|TRBJ1-1|-|-
CASSKSGGNTEAFF
>TRBV7-9|TRBJ2-7|-|-
CASIPGASYEQYF
>TRBV12-5|TRBJ1-1|-|-
CASGTPEGTEAFF
>TRBV7-2|TRBJ2-3|TRBD2|once
CASSSGGRTDTQYF
>TRBV2|TRBJ1-5|TRBD1|-
CASSPGQGGQPQHF
>TRBV10-3|TRBJ2-3|-|-
CAIRGDTQSVDTQYF
>TRBV12-3/TRBV12-4|TRBJ2-7|-|few
CASSLPLDEQYF
>TRBV4-2|TRBJ1-6|-|-
CASSQDRGKGSPLHF
>TRBV6-5|TRBJ1-1|TRBD1|-
CASSPMRGQVAFF
>TRBV19|TRBJ1-1|-|-
CASVSEVSEAFF
>TRBV7-9|TRBJ2-5|TRBD1|-
CASSPRDRYLQETQYF
>TRBV7-2|TRBJ1-5|-|-
CASSFTPPVNNQPQHF
>TRBV6-5|TRBJ1-1|-|-
CASISGYTEAFF
>TRBV2|TRBJ2-2|TRBD1|-
CASSVIQGATGELFF
>TRBV29-1|TRBJ1-1|-|-
CSSALRSQENTEAFF
>TRBV2|TRBJ2-7|-|-
CASRQTGATYEQYF
>TRBV30|TRBJ2-7|-|once
CAWLQGPHEQYF
>TRBV30|TRBJ2-1|TRBD2|-
CAWSRGGGAVNEQFF
>TRBV5-1|TRBJ1-6|TRBD1|once
CASSLQTGGSPSPLHF
>TRBV7-3|TRBJ2-1|TRBD1|-
CASSLDRGGDEQFF
>TRBV15|TRBJ2-2|-|-
CATSRARENTGELFF
>TRBV7-8|TRBJ1-5|-|-
CASTERPSYSNQPQHF
>TRBV6-1|TRBJ2-3|TRBD1|few
CASSEMGQNTDTQYF